This T cell receptor (beta chain) was profiled in a study of blood T cell repertoires in COVID-19. Across the study: Both acute and convalescent COVID-19 samples were obtained from the United States, Italy and Spain.

Germline CDR1 and CDR2: LNHDA and SQIVND (reference sequence). The CDR3 runs to 13 residues. Trimming pared 7 bases from V and 5 bases from J, leaving 14 bases between. Original processing notes: Estimates of nucleated cell counts were drawn from the amplification of reference gene primers. Data came from immunoSEQ multiplex PCR; TCRdb stores just in-frame clones and leaves some out. V and J calls and clone size come straight from that table; D and trimming were deduced from the DNA. The sample lists roughly 200,000 clones; almost 85% were seen once. Sequencing input: peripheral blood. The gene calls are TRBV19 and TRBJ1-1; D may be TRBD1 (5 bases). This receptor was taken from a woman in her seventies with active or convalescent COVID-19. The CDR3 sequence: CASNRRGGTEAFF. The CDR3 region has the DNA TGTGCCAGTAATAGGAGGGGCGGTACTGAAGCTTTCTTT.